This TCR beta chain stems from a study of T cell clusters in autoimmune cytopenias. TRB was amplified from approximately 250 ng of peripheral blood genomic DNA per sample. CDR3 length: 14 amino acids. Germline loops: CDR1 MNHEY, CDR2 SMNVEV (reference sequence). TRB rearrangements were amplified by touch-down multiplex PCR with mixed TRB-A/B primers. TCRdb re-called the multiplex PCR reads, yielding one record per CDR3 amino acid sequence without DNA. The ten top clones account for 45% to 55%, within a sample of several thousand distinct CDR3 sequences. This same sample was also taken into another study, of T cell repertoires in aging, cancer and after chemotherapy. From that report: Clear clonal overlap appeared across healthy donor samples taken over several months to years.

The TCR comes from a human donor in good health. The sequenced material came from peripheral blood. The chain employs TRBV27 and TRBJ2-7; there is no DNA to check the TCRdb D call of TRBD2. The CDR3 spells CASSQLAGGREQYF.